This T cell receptor beta chain is drawn from a study of blood T cells in healthy people across ages. Germline lookup yields CDR1 SGHRS and CDR2 YFSETQ. CDR3 length equals 15 residues. The authors ran a second PCR of roughly 7 to 11 cycles using a sample-barcoded 5' primer and a J-beta primer mix. TCRdb itself ran the 5' RACE reads through MiXCR, one entry per CDR3 protein. The table lists around 1.7 million distinct CDR3 sequences, 25% to 30% of them singletons, with 7.7% in the top ten. This clonotype was seen only a few times. A much larger clone lies one base from this, so it may be a read error. The sequencing sample was made of blood. The TCR comes from a woman aged 25 to 39 in good health. The chain recombines TRBV5-1 with TRBJ1-2, with 7 bases that match TRBD1. The CDR3 DNA reads as TGCGTCAGCAGCTCCGGAAGGGGGCAAGGCTATGGCTACACCTTC. Residues: CVSSSGRGQGYGYTF.